These 32 T cell receptor beta chains originate from one sample sequenced in a study of CD8 T cells in ankylosing spondylitis. A single record per CDR3 protein comes from TCRdb applying MiXCR to the 5' RACE reads. The table includes approximately 350,000 distinct CDR3 sequences, 20% detected once. Sequenced sample: blood, either unsorted or a sorted T cell fraction (not recorded which). Every receptor here comes from a male donor with ankylosing spondylitis or in good health (not recorded which).

This clonotype was observed a few times. The chain uses TRBV10-3 and TRBJ2-1, with a tentative D call TRBD1 (6 bases). Between the trimmed V and J ends, which lost 6 bases and 8 bases, there was a span of 20 bases. Germline assignment: CDR1 ENHRY and CDR2 SYGVKD. This CDR3 has 15 residues. For the CDR3, the DNA is TGTGCCATCAGCGATGGGAGCCCAGGGGTCGATGAGCAGTTCTTC. Residues: CAISDGSPGVDEQFF.

This sequence joins TRBV4-2 and TRBJ2-1; TRBD2 agrees at 7 bases. This CDR3 is 15 amino acids long. Germline lookup yields CDR1 LGHNA and CDR2 YNFKEQ. The V and J ends lost 2 bases and 3 bases, in that order; junction bases with no gene match: 4. CDR3 region: CASSQFTSDYNEQFF. DNA of the CDR3: TGTGCCAGCAGCCAATTTACTAGCGACTACAATGAGCAGTTCTTC.

The V and J genes are TRBV5-1 and TRBJ2-2; TRBD2 agrees at 15 bases. Per germline, CDR1 SGHRS and CDR2 YFSETQ. CDR3 size: 17 residues. J lost 7 bases, V lost 2 bases, and 6 bases had no gene match. Here the CDR3 DNA reads TGCGCCAGCAGCTTCGGACTAGCGGGGGGGCCCAACGGGGAGCTGTTTTTT. It specifies CASSFGLAGGPNGELFF.

This chain links TRBV5-1 with TRBJ2-3; the D is unclear. From germline, CDR1 is SGHRS and CDR2 YFSETQ. The CDR3 loop spans 16 amino acids. The V end lost 1 base, the J end lost 0 bases, and 12 bases lay between the germline ends. The CDR3, as DNA: TGCGCCAGCAGCTTGTTTGCGGTATCTAGCACAGATACGCAGTATTTT. This sequence encodes CASSLFAVSSTDTQYF.

This clonotype was recorded a few times. The V gene is TRBV5-4, the J gene TRBJ2-5, with 11 bases identical to TRBD2. V shed 2 bases, J shed 0 bases, and the junction held 9 bases outside the gene matches. Germline lookup yields CDR1 SGHNT and CDR2 YYREEE (reference sequence). CDR3 length equals 18 residues. The CDR3 reads CASSFGLLAGADQETQYF. CDR3 nucleotides: TGTGCCAGCAGCTTTGGCCTACTAGCGGGGGCTGACCAAGAGACCCAGTACTTC.

The CDR3 protein is CASTLPGGVEQYF. For the CDR3, the DNA is TGTGCCAGCACCCTACCTGGGGGGGTCGAGCAGTACTTC. The chain carries TRBV2 and TRBJ2-7, with 7 bases that match TRBD2. The CDR3 sequence is 13 residues long. Per germline, CDR1 SNHLY and CDR2 FYNNEI. Germline trimming cut 7 bases from V and 6 bases from J; bases unmatched to any gene: 9.

V and J are TRBV15 and TRBJ1-5; D remains unclear. CDR1 is LNHNV and CDR2 is YYDKDF in the germline V gene (reference sequence). V gave up 3 bases and J gave up 2 bases, with 5 bases separating them. CDR3 length: 13 amino acids. CDR3 amino acids: CATSRQGNQPQHF. The CDR3 DNA follows: TGTGCCACCAGCAGGCAGGGCAATCAGCCCCAGCATTTT.

CDR3 loop: CASSPWGSTYEQYF. CDR3 nucleotides: TGTGCCAGCTCCCCGTGGGGGAGTACCTACGAGCAGTACTTC. The J gene is TRBJ2-7, the V gene TRBV18; perhaps D is TRBD1 or TRBD2 (5 bases each). The CDR3 has 14 amino acids. Trimming pared 6 bases from V and 2 bases from J, leaving 14 bases between. Per the germline V gene, CDR1 is KGHSH and CDR2 is LQKENI.

This clonotype was counted a few times. Germline is not matched at one junction end, which may reflect a read error. The rearrangement links TRBV5-1 to TRBJ2-1; TRBD1 aligns across 11 bases. CDR1 is SGHRS, CDR2 YFSETQ, per germline. The CDR3 extends over 16 amino acids. The CDR3 region is CTSSLRDRGSYNEQFF. CDR3 bases: TGCACCAGCAGCTTGAGGGACAGGGGGTCCTACAATGAGCAGTTCTTC.

V and J are TRBV7-3 and TRBJ2-3; D may be TRBD1 (5 bases). This CDR3 region has 13 residues. Looked up from germline, CDR1 is SGHTA and CDR2 is FQGTGA. Trimming removed 5 bases at V and 5 bases at J, with 11 bases between. The CDR3 region has the DNA TGTGCCAGCAGCCGCAGGCAGGGAGATACGCAGTATTTT. Encoded protein: CASSRRQGDTQYF.

In DNA form, the CDR3 reads TGTGCCAGCACCTCGGGGTCAACTAATGAAAAACTGTTTTTT. Translated: CASTSGSTNEKLFF. J is TRBJ1-4 and V is TRBV12-3 or TRBV12-4; D is ambiguous. The V end was cut by 7 bases, the J end by 0 bases, with 9 bases between. CDR3 size: 14 residues.

The chain couples TRBV5-6 to TRBJ2-7, with a tentative D call TRBD2 (5 bases). The CDR3 covers 13 residues. V lost 9 bases and J lost 6, with 19 bases in between. Germline CDR1 is SGHDT and CDR2 is YYEEEE. Here the CDR3 reads CAIGPAGMSEQYF. In DNA, the CDR3 is TGTGCCATCGGCCCCGCCGGGATGAGCGAGCAGTACTTC.

The V and J genes are TRBV11-2 and TRBJ2-1; D assignment may be TRBD1 or TRBD2 (6 bases each). Germline CDR1 is SGHAT and CDR2 is FQNNGV. The CDR3 has 14 amino acids. V lost 5 bases, J lost 6 bases, and 14 bases lay in between. In DNA, the CDR3 is TGTGCCAGCAGCGCAGCCGGGGGCCGCAATGAGCAGTTCTTC. It translates to CASSAAGGRNEQFF.

V and J are TRBV28 and TRBJ2-3; D is perhaps TRBD1 (5 bases). The V end was cut by 11 bases, the J end by 0 bases, with 15 bases between. Germline CDR1 reads MDHEN; CDR2 reads SYDVKM. This CDR3 has 14 amino acids. In nucleotides, the CDR3 is TGTGCCTCCGAAGGGGCCTCAAGCACAGATACGCAGTATTTT. Amino acid sequence: CASEGASSTDTQYF.

This clonotype was observed a handful of times. V usage is TRBV6-1 and J usage is TRBJ1-5, with D hard to call. Germline V lookup: CDR1 MNHNS, CDR2 SASEGT. The CDR3 runs to 15 residues. Trimming stripped 7 bases from V and 0 bases from J, with 13 bases between. Written as DNA, the CDR3 is TGTGCCAGCACCCCAGTAGGGCTTAGCAATCAGCCCCAGCATTTT. Amino acids: CASTPVGLSNQPQHF.

This chain joins TRBV5-1 and TRBJ2-7; 11 bases fit TRBD2. The CDR3 spans 15 residues. Germline lookup yields CDR1 SGHRS and CDR2 YFSETQ. The junction had 5 bases not matched to a gene; V was cut back by 4 bases and J by 2 bases. The CDR3 reads CASSDRLAGTYEQYF. The DNA of the CDR3 is TGCGCCAGCAGCGATAGACTAGCGGGGACCTACGAGCAGTACTTC.

The J gene is TRBJ2-2, the V gene TRBV7-9; TRBD2 agrees at 14 bases. Germline-derived CDR1 and CDR2 are SEHNR and FQNEAQ (reference sequence). The CDR3 is 17 amino acids. V lost 10 bases to trimming and J lost 6 bases; unmatched junction nucleotides: 13. CDR3 protein: CATRTSGGPRVAGELFF. The CDR3, as DNA: TGTGCCACACGGACTAGCGGGGGGCCGAGGGTCGCCGGGGAGCTGTTTTTT.

This clonotype appeared a few times. The chain couples TRBV11-2 to TRBJ2-3; TRBD1 aligns across 12 bases. The CDR3 is 16 residues long. Per germline, CDR1 SGHAT and CDR2 FQNNGV. Trimming at V came to 3 bases and at J to 5 bases, leaving 6 bases not matched to a gene. The DNA of the CDR3 is TGTGCCAGCAGCTTGCTGGGACAGGGGGCGCGAGATACGCAGTATTTT. Its protein product is CASSLLGQGARDTQYF.

J is TRBJ2-1 and V is TRBV12-5, with D possibly matching TRBD2 (6 bases). Germline CDR1 LGHNT, CDR2 FRNRAP. V lost 6 bases to trimming and J lost 4 bases, with 7 bases between them. This CDR3 has 12 residues. The CDR3 region has the DNA TGTGCTAGTGGCCGGGGGTACAATGAGCAGTTCTTC. It specifies CASGRGYNEQFF.

The V and J genes are TRBV7-8 and TRBJ1-5; maybe TRBD1 (6 bases). This CDR3 is built from 16 residues. V was trimmed by 3 bases and J by 0 bases, leaving 12 bases between them. Germline V gene data show CDR1 as SGHVS and CDR2 as FQNEAQ. The CDR3 loop is CASSLHRADSNQPQHF. The CDR3 DNA reads TGTGCCAGCAGCTTGCACAGGGCCGATAGCAATCAGCCCCAGCATTTT.

This clonotype showed up just a few times. This chain connects TRBV7-6 to TRBJ2-5; 8 bases agree with TRBD1. Germline loops: CDR1 SGHVS, CDR2 FNYEAQ. CDR3 size: 14 residues. V trimming: 5 bases; J trimming: 5 bases; junction bases outside the gene matches: 7. The CDR3 reads CASSPDRGRETQYF. In DNA form, the CDR3 reads TGTGCCAGCAGCCCAGACAGGGGTCGGGAGACCCAGTACTTC.

The chain employs TRBV7-9 and TRBJ2-1; 8 nucleotides line up with TRBD1. CDR1 and CDR2 from the germline V gene are SEHNR and FQNEAQ (reference sequence). V was pared by 5 bases and J by 4 bases, with 7 bases of the junction left unmatched. This CDR3 contains 15 residues. The CDR3 DNA follows: TGTGCCAGCAGCCACCGGGACAGGTCTTACAATGAGCAGTTCTTC. Its translation: CASSHRDRSYNEQFF. The full variable domain, in which reference TRBV7-9 and TRBJ2-1 provide the parts outside the CDR3, is DTGVSQNPRHKITKRGQNVTFRCDPISEHNRLYWYRQTLGQGPEFLTYFQNEAQLEKSRLLSDRFSAERPKGSFSTLEIQRTEQGDSAMYLCASSHRDRSYNEQFFGPGTRLTVL.

This chain connects TRBV29-1 to TRBJ2-2, with TRBD2 as a possible D gene (6 bases). With 4 bases removed from V and 5 bases from J, the gap between germline ends came to 11 bases. CDR3 size: 13 residues. Germline values: CDR1 SQVTM, CDR2 ANQGSEA. In nucleotides, the CDR3 is TGCAGCGTTGGAGGAGGGCCGACCGGGGAGCTGTTTTTT. Protein product: CSVGGGPTGELFF.

This clonotype was seen a handful of times. The rearrangement joins TRBV11-2 to TRBJ1-1; unclear D gene. Germline assignment: CDR1 SGHAT and CDR2 FQNNGV. This CDR3 is 14 amino acids long. The V and J ends lost 1 base and 6 bases respectively, with 12 bases between them. The CDR3 DNA follows: TGTGCCAGCAGCTTAGTCCCCTCCATAGCTGAAGCTTTCTTT. Protein product: CASSLVPSIAEAFF.

This clonotype occurred a few times. CDR3 nucleotide sequence: TGTGCCAGCAGTCCCGGACCGGAGGTCCACAATGAGCAGTTCTTC. This codes for CASSPGPEVHNEQFF. The chain employs TRBV27 and TRBJ2-1; TRBD2 might be the D (5 bases). There are 15 residues in the CDR3. Germline V gene lookup returns CDR1 MNHEY and CDR2 SMNVEV (reference sequence). Trimming pared 5 bases from V and 5 bases from J, leaving 16 bases between.

This chain joins TRBV30 and TRBJ1-2; the D is unclear. CDR1 is GTSNPN and CDR2 is SVGIG in the germline V gene (reference sequence). V lost 2 bases and J lost 6, with 13 bases in between. This CDR3 has 13 amino acids. The CDR3 bases are TGTGCCTGGAGTCTCGAGGGATCGGATGGCTACACCTTC. As protein: CAWSLEGSDGYTF.

The chain carries TRBV12-3 or TRBV12-4 and TRBJ2-1; D is unclear. The CDR3 has 11 amino acids. V lost 5 bases and J lost 8, with 7 bases in between. This CDR3 reads CASSPRDEQFF. The CDR3 coding sequence is TGTGCCAGCAGTCCCCGGGATGAGCAGTTCTTC.

The CDR3: CASSMVQGAVGELFF. The CDR3 coding sequence is TGTGCCAGTAGTATGGTGCAGGGGGCTGTCGGGGAGCTGTTTTTT. J is TRBJ2-2 and V is TRBV19; 8 bases map to TRBD1. The CDR3 runs to 15 residues. J was trimmed by 7 bases and V by 3 bases; bases with no gene match: 7. Germline CDR1 reads LNHDA; CDR2 reads SQIVND (reference sequence).

V gene TRBV13 combines with J gene TRBJ2-1; weak D call: TRBD1 (6 bases). Trimming left V 2 bases short and J 12 bases short, with 11 bases between. The CDR3 length is 12 residues. Germline V gives CDR1 PRHDT, CDR2 FYEKMQ (reference sequence). Here the CDR3 reads CASSLKLQGQFF. The CDR3 DNA reads as TGTGCCAGCAGCTTAAAGCTACAGGGGCAGTTCTTC.

The rearrangement links TRBV29-1 to TRBJ1-2; 7 bases are a match to TRBD1. This CDR3 has 12 amino acids. Trimming took 6 bases from V and 6 from J; bases not matched to a gene: 7. Germline CDR1 and CDR2: SQVTM and ANQGSEA. The CDR3 here is CSVTGISHGYTF. For the CDR3, the DNA is TGCAGCGTGACAGGGATATCGCATGGCTACACCTTC.

The genes are TRBV29-1 and TRBJ2-7; D is undetermined. The length of the CDR3 is 12 residues. Deletions cut 4 bases from V and 1 base from J, with 8 bases between. Germline values: CDR1 SQVTM, CDR2 ANQGSEA. The CDR3 reads CSVGRQSYEQYF. The CDR3 DNA sequence: TGCAGCGTTGGGCGGCAGTCCTACGAGCAGTACTTC.

The chain employs TRBV29-1 and TRBJ2-2; 8 nucleotides align to TRBD1. Germline assignment: CDR1 SQVTM and CDR2 ANQGSEA. V lost 6 bases to trimming and J lost 3 bases; unmatched junction nucleotides: 12. The CDR3 runs 16 residues. CDR3 coding DNA: TGCAGCGTCCCCTCGCTCGACAGGGGCGACACCGGGGAGCTGTTTTTT. It encodes CSVPSLDRGDTGELFF.